The present entry profiles one T cell receptor (beta chain) with its context. Its antigen is not identified. This may come from a read error, since a much larger clone is one base off. This specimen belongs to a study of T cell repertoires in cytomegalovirus infection. Study observations and caveats: Dominant in the ex vivo response were TCR beta clonotypes restricted by HLA-C and specific for CMV.

TCRdb ran MiXCR on the reads and lists one entry per CDR3 protein. The data show under 600,000 distinct CDR3 sequences, approximately 16% seen once. V dropped 6 bases and J dropped 4 bases, with 9 bases sitting between them. Germline assignment: CDR1 LGHDT and CDR2 YNNKEL (reference sequence). The CDR3 sequence is 12 residues long. The receptor comes from a human donor in good health (CMV status not recorded). Some clones in this sample may be carry-over from other donors' samples. The V and J genes are TRBV3-1 and TRBJ1-1; no definite D call. Sequenced input: CD8+ T cells from PBMCs. The DNA for the CDR3 is TGTGCCAGCAGGTTAATGGGCACTGAAGCTTTCTTT. Translated, it gives CASRLMGTEAFF.